This T cell receptor beta chain appears in the sequencing data of a study of CD8+ T cells in alopecia areata. Overall study findings and caveats: Resident alphabeta T-cell populations of normal skin are likewise subject to sequencing in scalp samples. Lesional scalp, notably in alopecia totalis/universalis, had clonality above that of normal scalp.

Note on this clone: Its antigen is not known.

cDNA prepared by RNA extraction and subsequent reverse transcription served as the template for sequencing. Sequencing was performed with immunoSEQ multiplex PCR; in TCRdb, only in-frame clones are kept and a portion is missing. Of some 180,000 clones in the sample, 40% to 55% were seen once. There are 13 residues in the CDR3. V lost 0 bases and J 5 bases, leaving 8 bases between the germline ends. The germline gives CDR1 SGHRS, CDR2 YFSETQ. Regarding treatment: oral pan-JAK inhibitor, 5-10 mg twice daily. V usage is TRBV5-1 and J usage is TRBJ2-5, with a weak D call TRBD1 (5 bases). The starting material was CD8+ T cells sorted from blood, obtained at week 52, from a patient treated with tofacitinib. This sequence originates from a human donor with alopecia areata. The DNA for the CDR3 is TGCGCCAGCAGCTTGGACAGGCGGGAGACCCAGTACTTC. Translated: CASSLDRRETQYF.